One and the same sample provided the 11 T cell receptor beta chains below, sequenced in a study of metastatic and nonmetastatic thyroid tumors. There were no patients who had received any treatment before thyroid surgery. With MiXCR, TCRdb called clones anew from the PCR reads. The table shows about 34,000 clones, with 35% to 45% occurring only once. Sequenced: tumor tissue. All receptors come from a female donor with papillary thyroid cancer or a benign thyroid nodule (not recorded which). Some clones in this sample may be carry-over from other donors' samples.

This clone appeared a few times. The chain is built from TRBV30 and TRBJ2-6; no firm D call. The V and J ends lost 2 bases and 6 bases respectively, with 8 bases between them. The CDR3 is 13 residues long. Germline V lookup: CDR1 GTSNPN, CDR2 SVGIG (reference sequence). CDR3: CAWSSTVANVLTF. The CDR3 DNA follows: TGTGCCTGGAGTTCCACCGTGGCCAACGTCCTGACTTTC.

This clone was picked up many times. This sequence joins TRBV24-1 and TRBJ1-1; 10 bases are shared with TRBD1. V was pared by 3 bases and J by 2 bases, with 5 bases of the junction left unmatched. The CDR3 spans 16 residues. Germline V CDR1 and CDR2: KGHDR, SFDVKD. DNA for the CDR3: TGTGCCACCAGTGATGGGACAGGGGCCCGAAACACTGAAGCTTTCTTT. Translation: CATSDGTGARNTEAFF.

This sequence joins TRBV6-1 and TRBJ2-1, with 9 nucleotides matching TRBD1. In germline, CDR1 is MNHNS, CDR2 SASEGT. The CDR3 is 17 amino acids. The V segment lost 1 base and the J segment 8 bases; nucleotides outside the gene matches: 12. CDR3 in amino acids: CASSEGRWDREIDEQFF. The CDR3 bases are TGTGCCAGCAGTGAAGGCCGCTGGGACAGGGAAATAGATGAGCAGTTCTTC.

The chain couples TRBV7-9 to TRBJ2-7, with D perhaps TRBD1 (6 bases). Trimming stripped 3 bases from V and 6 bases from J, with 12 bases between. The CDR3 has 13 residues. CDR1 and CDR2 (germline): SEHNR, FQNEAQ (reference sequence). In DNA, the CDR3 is TGTGCCAGCAGCTTCGCAGGGGCCGTCGAGCAGTACTTC. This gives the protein CASSFAGAVEQYF.

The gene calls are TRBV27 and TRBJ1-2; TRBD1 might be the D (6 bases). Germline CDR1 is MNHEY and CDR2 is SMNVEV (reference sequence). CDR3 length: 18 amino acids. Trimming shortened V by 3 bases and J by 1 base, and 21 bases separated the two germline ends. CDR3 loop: CASSFVVGGGRDNYGYTF. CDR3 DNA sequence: TGTGCCAGCAGTTTTGTTGTTGGGGGGGGGCGCGATAACTATGGCTACACCTTC.

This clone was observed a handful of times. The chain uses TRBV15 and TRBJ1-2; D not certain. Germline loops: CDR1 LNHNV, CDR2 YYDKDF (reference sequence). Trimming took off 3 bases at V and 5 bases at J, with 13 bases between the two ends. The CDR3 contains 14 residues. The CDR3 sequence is CATSRAKASYGYTF. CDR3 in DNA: TGTGCCACCAGCAGGGCAAAGGCGAGTTATGGCTACACCTTC.

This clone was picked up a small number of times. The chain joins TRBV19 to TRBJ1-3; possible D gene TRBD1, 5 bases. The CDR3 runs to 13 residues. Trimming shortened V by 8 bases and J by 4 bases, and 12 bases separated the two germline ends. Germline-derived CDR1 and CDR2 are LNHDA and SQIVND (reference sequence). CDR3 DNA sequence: TGTGCCAGTTGCGCGGACATCGGAAACACCATATATTTT. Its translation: CASCADIGNTIYF. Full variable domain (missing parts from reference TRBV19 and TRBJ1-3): DGGITQSPKYLFRKEGQNVTLSCEQNLNHDAMYWYRQDPGQGLRLIYYSQIVNDFQKGDIAEGYSVSREKKESFPLTVTSAQKNPTAFYLCASCADIGNTIYFGEGSWLTVV.

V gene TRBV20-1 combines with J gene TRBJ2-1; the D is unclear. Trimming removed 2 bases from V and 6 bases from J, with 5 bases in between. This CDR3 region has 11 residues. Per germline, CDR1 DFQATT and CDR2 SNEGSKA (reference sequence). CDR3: CSARTINEQFF. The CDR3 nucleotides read TGCAGTGCTAGAACTATCAATGAGCAGTTCTTC.

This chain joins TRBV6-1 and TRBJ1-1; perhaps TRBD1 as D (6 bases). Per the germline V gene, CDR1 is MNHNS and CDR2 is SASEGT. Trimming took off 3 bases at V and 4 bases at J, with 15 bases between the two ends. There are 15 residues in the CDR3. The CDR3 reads CASSEKGGAGTEAFF. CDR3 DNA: TGTGCCAGCAGTGAGAAGGGGGGCGCGGGCACTGAAGCTTTCTTT.

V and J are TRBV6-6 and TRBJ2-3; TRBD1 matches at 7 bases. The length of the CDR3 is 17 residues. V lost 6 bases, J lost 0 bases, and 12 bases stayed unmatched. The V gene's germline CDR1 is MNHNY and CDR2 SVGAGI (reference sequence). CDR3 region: CASSPRRTGDSTDTQYF. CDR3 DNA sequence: TGTGCCAGCAGCCCGAGAAGAACAGGGGACAGCACAGATACGCAGTATTTT.

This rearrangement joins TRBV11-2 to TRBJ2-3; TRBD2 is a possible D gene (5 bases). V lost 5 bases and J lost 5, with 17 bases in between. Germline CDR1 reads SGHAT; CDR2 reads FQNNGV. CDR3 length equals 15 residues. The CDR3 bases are TGTGCCAGCAGCCCGCCCGGGAAAAGTAGAGATACGCAGTATTTT. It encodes CASSPPGKSRDTQYF.